The text below deals with one T cell receptor beta chain. Antigen: not known. UMI labels and 5' RACE were used to prepare the TRB cDNA libraries. TCRdb derives one entry per CDR3 protein from the 5' RACE reads, leaving out DNA. The listing contains 6,900 or so distinct CDR3 sequences. Germline V gene lookup returns CDR1 LNHDA and CDR2 SQIVND (reference sequence). The CDR3 is made up of 13 amino acids. The sample belongs to a study of CXCR3-negative and CXCR3-positive naive CD8 T cells. Study outcomes and limitations: CXCR3-positive naive cells carried more hydrophobic TRB CDR3s than CXCR3-negative naive cells did. Sequencing showed both naive subsets with comparably high diversity, and memory CD8+ cells much lower.

The sorting of each CD8+ T cell subset was done in triplicate, at about 300,000 cells each. The rearrangement links TRBV19 to TRBJ1-1. This sequence originates from a human donor in good health. Some clones in this sample may be carry-over from other donors' samples. The specimen sequenced was naive CXCR3+ CD8+ T cells from blood. Noted subset: CD45RO-CCR7+CD27+CD95- naive CD8+ T cells expressing CXCR3 (TNR3+). The CDR3 loop is CASSVSANTEAFF.